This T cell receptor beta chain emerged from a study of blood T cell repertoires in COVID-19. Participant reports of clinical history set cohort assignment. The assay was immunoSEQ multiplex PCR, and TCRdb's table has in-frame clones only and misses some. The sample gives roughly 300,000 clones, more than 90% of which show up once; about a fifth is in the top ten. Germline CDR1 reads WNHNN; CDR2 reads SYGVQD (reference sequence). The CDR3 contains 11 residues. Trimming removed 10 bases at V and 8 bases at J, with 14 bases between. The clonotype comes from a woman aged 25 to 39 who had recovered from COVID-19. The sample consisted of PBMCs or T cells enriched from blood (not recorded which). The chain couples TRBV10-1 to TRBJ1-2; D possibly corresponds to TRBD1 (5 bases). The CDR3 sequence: CATNQGDGYTF. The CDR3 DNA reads TGCGCCACCAACCAGGGTGACGGCTACACCTTC.